This TCR beta chain was sequenced in a study of cytomegalovirus exposure and HLA in healthy donors. Overall study context: Previous work identified 120 million or so unique TCR beta sequences from around 200 million T cells. Study conclusions and caveats: Later analysis indicated greater clonal expansion among HLA-associated TCR beta chains than among equally common other chains.

PCR was performed using 60 Vbeta and 13 Jbeta primers. Sequenced by immunoSEQ multiplex PCR; TCRdb stores in-frame clones only, minus some. The sample holds around 150,000 clones, roughly 81% seen once. Nominal health characterized the donors when sampled, though unrecorded immune exposures were likely. Comment on this clone: Antigen specificity is unknown.

The sequenced sample was PBMCs. This sequence originates from a woman in her forties or fifties in good health and CMV-seronegative.

CDR3 amino acids: CASSLRQGTGETQYF. In DNA form, the CDR3 reads TGTGCCAGCTCACTGCGACAGGGGACAGGGGAGACCCAGTACTTC. This chain connects TRBV18 to TRBJ2-5; 9 bases agree with TRBD1. Germline V gene data show CDR1 as KGHSH and CDR2 as LQKENI. This CDR3 is 15 amino acids long. The V segment lost 4 bases and the J segment 5 bases; nucleotides outside the gene matches: 8.